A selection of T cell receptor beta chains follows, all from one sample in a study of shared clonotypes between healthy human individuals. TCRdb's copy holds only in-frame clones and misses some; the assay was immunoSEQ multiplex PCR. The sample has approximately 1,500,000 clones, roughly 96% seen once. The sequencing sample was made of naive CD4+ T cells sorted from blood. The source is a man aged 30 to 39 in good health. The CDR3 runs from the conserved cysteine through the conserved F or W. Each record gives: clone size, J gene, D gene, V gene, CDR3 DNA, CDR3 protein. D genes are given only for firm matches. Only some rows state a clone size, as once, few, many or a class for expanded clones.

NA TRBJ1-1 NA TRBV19 TGTGCCAGTAGTACTGGGAATTTGGCTTTCTTT CASSTGNLAFF
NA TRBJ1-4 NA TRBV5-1 TGCGCCAGCAGCTTGGCCTCGGGGAATGGTGAAAAACTGTTTTTT CASSLASGNGEKLFF
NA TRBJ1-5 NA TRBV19 TGTGCCAGTAAAAAGGTAGGGGATCAGCCCCAGCATTTT CASKKVGDQPQHF
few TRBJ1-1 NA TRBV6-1 TGTGCCAGCAGTGTCGGCACTGAAGCTTTCTTT CASSVGTEAFF
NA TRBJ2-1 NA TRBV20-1 TGCAGTGCTAGACTAGACTCCCAGCAGTTCTTC CSARLDSQQFF
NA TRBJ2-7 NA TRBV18 TGTGCCAGCTCACCACTGCCCACAGGGAGGGTTCACGAGCAGTACTTC CASSPLPTGRVHEQYF
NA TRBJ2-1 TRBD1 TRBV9 TGTGCCAGCAGGGGACAGTCCCCCTACAATGAGCAGTTCTTC CASRGQSPYNEQFF
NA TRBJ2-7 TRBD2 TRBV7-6 TGTGCCAGCAGCCCAATCCCTGGCCCGGGACTAGCGGGCGCCGAGCAGTACTTC CASSPIPGPGLAGAEQYF
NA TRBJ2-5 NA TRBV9 TGTGCCAGCAGCGTAGCGCCGTACCAAGAGACCCAGTACTTC CASSVAPYQETQYF
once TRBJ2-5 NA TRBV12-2 TGTGCAAGTCGCTTAGAACTAGCACGGGAGACCCAGTACTTC CASRLELARETQYF
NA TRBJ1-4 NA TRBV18 TGTGCCAGCTCAGCCACTCGGGGGAATAATGAAAAACTGTTTTTT CASSATRGNNEKLFF
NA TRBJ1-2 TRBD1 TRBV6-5 TGTGCCAGCAGTCCGGGACAGAGGATCCTATCGGGCTACACCTTC CASSPGQRILSGYTF
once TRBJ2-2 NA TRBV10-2 TGCGCCAGCAGTGATCCCGGGACCACCGGGGAGCTGTTTTTT CASSDPGTTGELFF
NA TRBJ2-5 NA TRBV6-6 TGTGCCAGCAGTTACTCCAGGATCGTTGAGACCCAGTACTTC CASSYSRIVETQYF
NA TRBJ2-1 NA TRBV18 TGTGCCAGCTCACCCCGGGCCAGCGTCAATGAGCAGTTCTTC CASSPRASVNEQFF
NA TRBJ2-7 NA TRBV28 TGTGCCAGCAGGGAGGACCCTGGCTCCTACGAGCAGTACTTC CASREDPGSYEQYF
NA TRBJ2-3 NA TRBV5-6 TGTGCCAGCAGCTTGGATATTGGACTACCCCCCGCAGATACGCAGTATTTT CASSLDIGLPPADTQYF
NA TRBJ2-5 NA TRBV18 TGTGCCAGCTCACCATCTCCGGAGGGGGAGACCCAGTACTTC CASSPSPEGETQYF
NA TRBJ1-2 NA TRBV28 TGTGCCAGCAGTTTAGGGCAGCCTGGCTACACCTTC CASSLGQPGYTF
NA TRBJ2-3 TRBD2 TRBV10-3 TGTGCCATCAGTGACTTCGAGGCGGGAGGAGGAGATACGCAGTATTTT CAISDFEAGGGDTQYF
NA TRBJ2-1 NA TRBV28 NA CASSTSGGEQFF
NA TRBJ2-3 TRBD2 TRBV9 TGTGCCAGCAGCTCCAGGACTAGCGGGAGGAGGACGGATACGCAGTATTTT CASSSRTSGRRTDTQYF
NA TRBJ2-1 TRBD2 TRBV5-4 TGTGCCAGCAGCTTGGGACTAGCGGGGGACCTCCGCCCAAATGAGCAGTTCTTC CASSLGLAGDLRPNEQFF
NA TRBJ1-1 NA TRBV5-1 TGCGCCAGCAGCGGTCTGCCTGACTGGAACACTGAAGCTTTCTTT CASSGLPDWNTEAFF
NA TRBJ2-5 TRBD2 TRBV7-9 TGTGCCAGCAGCTTAGTTTCGGGTTTTGCTAGCGGGGAAGAGACCCAGTACTTC CASSLVSGFASGEETQYF
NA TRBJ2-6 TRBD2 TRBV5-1 TGCGCCAGCAGCTCAAGACTAGCGGGGGGCTCTGGGGCCAACGTCCTGACTTTC CASSSRLAGGSGANVLTF
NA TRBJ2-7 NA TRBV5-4 TGTGCCAGCAGCTTGGTTAGCTCCTACGAGCAGTACTTC CASSLVSSYEQYF
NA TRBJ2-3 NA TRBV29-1 TGCAGCGTTTCTTTCGGGTTCGGTGATACGCAGTATTTT CSVSFGFGDTQYF
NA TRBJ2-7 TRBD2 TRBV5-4 TGTGCCAGCAGCTTGACTAGCGGGAGCGTGTACGAGCAGTACTTC CASSLTSGSVYEQYF